This T cell receptor beta chain originates from a study of tumor and adjacent non-tumor tissue in lung cancer. About the research overall: Histology: about twelve adenocarcinoma, a couple of squamous cell carcinoma, 1 small cell lung cancer. Each sample yielded 3.5 million to 5 million productive TCRbeta reads on average.

Study findings and constraints: TCR diversity was significantly greater in tumor than normal lung tissue. In normal lung, the top 100 clones were significantly more dominant than in tumor.

TCRbeta libraries were built with three rounds of nested PCR, modified from ARM-PCR. TCRdb analysed the multiplex PCR reads with MiXCR anew, one entry per CDR3 protein. The sample lists about 100,000 distinct CDR3 sequences, less than 75% occurring once. The CDR3 extends over 14 amino acids. Remarks on this clonotype: The antigen is unknown. A much bigger clone sits one base away, suggesting this may be a read error.

This sample's RNA came from whole unsorted tissue. The normal lung tissue was taken more than 3 cm from the tumor edge. V gene TRBV12-3 or TRBV12-4 combines with J gene TRBJ2-1; 8 bases agree with TRBD1. The clonotype comes from a man aged 25-45 years with non-small cell lung cancer. Material: distant non-tumor lung tissue. The CDR3: CVSRTTGEYNEQFF. CDR3 DNA sequence: TGTGTCAGCAGGACGACAGGGGAATACAATGAGCAGTTCTTC.